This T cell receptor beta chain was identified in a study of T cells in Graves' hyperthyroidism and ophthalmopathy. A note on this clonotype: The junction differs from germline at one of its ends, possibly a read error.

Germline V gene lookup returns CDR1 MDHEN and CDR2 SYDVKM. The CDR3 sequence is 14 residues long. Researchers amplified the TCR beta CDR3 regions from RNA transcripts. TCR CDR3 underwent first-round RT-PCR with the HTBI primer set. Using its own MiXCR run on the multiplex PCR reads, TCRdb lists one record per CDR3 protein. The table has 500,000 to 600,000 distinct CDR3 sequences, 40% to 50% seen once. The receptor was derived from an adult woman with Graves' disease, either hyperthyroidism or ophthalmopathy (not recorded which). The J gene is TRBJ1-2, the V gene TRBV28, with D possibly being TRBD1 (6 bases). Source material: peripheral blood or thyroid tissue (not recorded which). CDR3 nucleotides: TGTGTCAGCAGACCCGGGACAACTAACTATGGCTACACCTTC. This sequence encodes CVSRPGTTNYGYTF.